This T cell receptor (beta chain) was retrieved from a study of cytomegalovirus exposure and HLA in healthy donors. General observations from the study: In a later analysis, parvovirus B19, influenza, CMV and Epstein-Barr virus appeared linked to several top co-occurrence clusters.

Germline-derived CDR1 and CDR2 are SGDLS and YYNGEE. CDR3 size: 15 residues. The junction had 7 bases not matched to a gene; V was cut back by 4 bases and J by 3 bases. As to this clone: Antigen: not known.

Amplification used 60 Vbeta primers and 13 Jbeta primers. Data came from immunoSEQ multiplex PCR; TCRdb stores just in-frame clones and leaves some out. This sample has some 97,000 clones, with roughly 84% found just once. The receptor was derived from a woman aged 18-29 years in good health and CMV-seronegative. This chain connects TRBV9 to TRBJ2-3; 8 bases fit TRBD1. The specimen sequenced was PBMCs. The CDR3 is CASSPSGGGTDTQYF. For the CDR3, the DNA is TGTGCCAGCAGCCCTTCAGGGGGCGGAACAGATACGCAGTATTTT.